This record looks at one T cell receptor (beta chain) sequence and its context. The antigen remains unidentified. The record originates from a study of cytomegalovirus exposure and HLA in healthy donors. Profiled with immunoSEQ multiplex PCR; TCRdb holds only in-frame clones, not every one. The data show some 270,000 clones, roughly 85% seen once. Study-level results: Most TCR sequences were seen very rarely across donors, but some public TCRs occurred in many. Altogether, about 160 TCR beta chains were recorded as cytomegalovirus-associated. Reported performance of the classifier showed diagnosis of cytomegalovirus status with high specificity and sensitivity.

Germline assignment: CDR1 MDHEN and CDR2 SYDVKM. This CDR3 region has 19 residues. The ends lost 2 bases at V and 0 bases at J; junction bases unmatched: 12. The sequencing sample was made of PBMCs. The receptor comes from a woman aged 18-29 years in good health and CMV-seronegative. The V gene is TRBV28, the J gene TRBJ2-1; TRBD1 matches at 8 bases. The DNA of the CDR3 is TGTGCCAGCAGTTTAGGGACAGGCTTTACCCCGAGCTCCTACAATGAGCAGTTCTTC. Translation gives CASSLGTGFTPSSYNEQFF.